This T cell receptor beta chain was profiled in a study of T cell responses to AZD1222 COVID-19 vaccine. Study findings and constraints: The number of AZD1222 recipients seropositive at baseline was only 6 or 7. The CD4 TCRs associated with vaccination extended across spike and predominated at 160-218 and 743-854.

The assay was immunoSEQ multiplex PCR, and TCRdb's table has in-frame clones only and misses some. The sample has approximately 170,000 clones, approximately 88% seen once; the top ten hold roughly 1.1%. With 4 bases clipped from V and 1 base from J, the junction kept 4 bases outside the gene matches. This CDR3 region has 15 residues. Germline CDR1 LGHNA, CDR2 YNFKEQ. A word on this clone: Its matching antigen is unknown.

This specimen was peripheral blood, taken 28 days after the second AZD1222 dose. This clonotype was obtained from an adult who received the AZD1222 COVID-19 vaccine. J is TRBJ2-3 and V is TRBV4-2, with 8 nucleotides matching TRBD2. CDR3 DNA sequence: TGTGCCAGCAGCCCCGGGGGACTAGGCACAGATACGCAGTATTTT. It specifies CASSPGGLGTDTQYF.